These 3 T cell receptor beta chains came from one sample sequenced in a study of TIL therapy for anti-PD-1-resistant metastatic lung cancer. The time point here: pre-treatment sample, taken before nivolumab and TIL therapy. Sequencing used immunoSEQ v3. The repertoire was sequenced with immunoSEQ multiplex PCR; TCRdb's copy has only in-frame clones and lacks some. Of 16,000 or so clones listed, roughly 70% are singletons. The sequencing here drew on blood, taken at baseline. All receptors come from a person aged 25-85 years with non-small cell lung cancer.

This clone was observed once. The V and J genes are TRBV11-3 and TRBJ1-4, with 7 bases fitting TRBD1. This CDR3 is 16 amino acids long. V gave up 5 bases and J gave up 7 bases; unmatched junction bases: 13. Germline-derived CDR1 and CDR2 are SGHNT and YENEEA. The CDR3 region is CASSPARGARTEKLFF. CDR3 DNA sequence: TGTGCCAGCAGCCCCGCCAGGGGGGCGCGAACTGAAAAACTGTTTTTT.

This sequence joins TRBV30 and TRBJ2-7, with D perhaps TRBD1 (6 bases). Germline assignment: CDR1 GTSNPN and CDR2 SVGIG (reference sequence). The length of the CDR3 is 17 residues. V dropped 2 bases and J dropped 5 bases, with 25 bases sitting between them. The CDR3 region is CAWSTSQWDPRGNEQYF. The CDR3 bases are TGTGCCTGGAGTACCTCACAATGGGACCCAAGGGGGAACGAGCAGTACTTC.

This sequence joins TRBV6-5 and TRBJ1-5, with a tentative D call TRBD1 (6 bases). With 2 bases removed from V and 12 bases from J, the gap between germline ends came to 14 bases. The germline gives CDR1 MNHEY, CDR2 SVGAGI. The CDR3 totals 13 residues. CDR3 loop: CASSYKDSVGQHF. The CDR3 nucleotides are TGTGCCAGCAGTTACAAGGACAGCGTCGGCCAGCATTTT.